The 27 T cell receptor beta chains reported below all come from one sample, sequenced in a study of CD4 T cells in relation to SARS-CoV-2 and coronaviruses. CD4+ T cells from unexposed donors were obtained before the COVID-19 pandemic (2011-2018). After about 11 days of culture, CD4+ T cells were isolated. Clones were read by immunoSEQ multiplex PCR, and TCRdb kept only the in-frame ones, dropping some. The sample records approximately 20,000 clones, about 70% being singletons. These receptors' antigens are unknown. Sequenced material: CD4+ T cells from PBMCs, cultured in vitro. These receptors were obtained from a human donor in good health.

The chain couples TRBV7-2 to TRBJ2-3; 9 bases match TRBD2. Germline CDR1 SGHTA, CDR2 FQGNSA. The junction had 6 bases not matched to a gene; V was cut back by 8 bases and J by 0 bases. The CDR3 contains 15 residues. The CDR3 DNA sequence: TGTGCCAGCCGAAGACTAGCGGCTAGCACAGATACGCAGTATTTT. Protein product: CASRRLAASTDTQYF.

The chain employs TRBV6-5 and TRBJ2-5; a weak D match, TRBD2 (6 bases). Germline V gene lookup returns CDR1 MNHEY and CDR2 SVGAGI. The CDR3 extends over 15 amino acids. The V end lost 0 bases, the J end lost 7 bases, and 15 bases lay between the germline ends. CDR3 bases: TGTGCCAGCAGTTACTCGAGGGACTTCCGGGGGACCCAGTACTTC. This gives the protein CASSYSRDFRGTQYF.

The V gene is TRBV5-1, the J gene TRBJ1-2, with a weak D call TRBD1 (5 bases). V gave up 0 bases and J gave up 5 bases, with 11 bases separating them. Germline CDR1 reads SGHRS; CDR2 reads YFSETQ. CDR3 length equals 14 residues. This CDR3 reads CASSLDRRTYGYTF. The CDR3 DNA is TGCGCCAGCAGCTTGGACAGGAGAACTTATGGCTACACCTTC. Together with reference TRBV5-1 and TRBJ1-2, the CDR3 gives the full variable domain: KAGVTQTPRYLIKTRGQQVTLSCSPISGHRSVSWYQQTPGQGLQFLFEYFSETQRNKGNFPGRFSGRQFSNSRSEMNVSTLELGDSALYLCASSLDRRTYGYTFGSGTRLTVV.

The genes are TRBV14 and TRBJ1-3; D remains unclear. Between the trimmed V and J ends, which lost 2 bases and 4 bases, there was a span of 9 bases. Germline CDR1 is SGHDN and CDR2 is FVKESK. The CDR3 spans 14 residues. The CDR3 region is CASSQMPQGNTIYF. The CDR3 nucleotides read TGTGCCAGCAGCCAAATGCCTCAGGGAAACACCATATATTTT.

The sample holds a few counts of this clone. The V and J genes are TRBV19 and TRBJ1-4, with a possible D match to TRBD1 (6 bases). Germline V CDR1 and CDR2: LNHDA, SQIVND (reference sequence). This CDR3 region has 16 residues. V was shortened by 6 bases and J by 0 bases, with 14 bases between the two germline ends. Here the CDR3 DNA reads TGTGCCAGTAGCCGCCCGGGGGGCGCAACTAATGAAAAACTGTTTTTT. Its protein product is CASSRPGGATNEKLFF.

The chain carries TRBV20-1 and TRBJ1-2; D gene uncertain. Germline values: CDR1 DFQATT, CDR2 SNEGSKA (reference sequence). CDR3 length: 11 amino acids. V was trimmed by 6 bases and J by 0 bases, leaving 5 bases between them. The CDR3 coding sequence is TGCAGTGCCACAGCTAACTATGGCTACACCTTC. The encoded protein is CSATANYGYTF.

As for this clone: One junction end does not reproduce the germline sequence, and a read error may be involved. The chain uses TRBV7-2 and TRBJ2-1; 12 nucleotides match TRBD2. Germline V gene data show CDR1 as SGHTA and CDR2 as FQGNSA. The CDR3 has 15 amino acids. CDR3: CASSLAGGLRNEQFF. The CDR3 DNA reads as TGTGCCAGCAGCCTAGCGGGAGGGCTACGGAATGAGCAGTTCTTC.

The rearrangement joins TRBV4-3 to TRBJ2-2, with TRBD1 matching over 7 bases. The germline V gene encodes CDR1 LGHNA and CDR2 YSLEER. Trimming cost V 4 bases and J 4 bases; bases outside gene matches: 18. The CDR3 has 19 residues. The CDR3 nucleotides read TGCGCCAGCAGCCGGACGGCTAAGGGGGCAGGGGCCCGCACCGGGGAGCTGTTTTTT. This sequence encodes CASSRTAKGAGARTGELFF.

The chain has TRBV2 and TRBJ1-2; TRBD1 aligns across 7 bases. This CDR3 is 13 amino acids long. Losses at the gene ends were 10 bases for V and 4 bases for J; bases not matched to a gene: 9. Germline V gene lookup returns CDR1 SNHLY and CDR2 FYNNEI. The CDR3 coding sequence is TGTGCCACGAGACCGGACAGGACCTATGGCTACACCTTC. Amino acids: CATRPDRTYGYTF.

The chain carries TRBV3-1 (or the pseudogene TRBV3-2) and TRBJ2-7, with 10 nucleotides matching TRBD2. The germline V gene encodes CDR1 LGHDT and CDR2 YNNKEL (reference sequence). V gave up 1 base and J gave up 5 bases; unmatched junction bases: 5. The CDR3 is made up of 15 amino acids. CDR3 protein: CASSQGLAGVNEQYF. DNA of the CDR3: TGTGCCAGCAGCCAAGGGCTAGCGGGAGTCAACGAGCAGTACTTC.

This clone was found a few times. The chain joins TRBV9 to TRBJ1-2; D uncertain. The CDR3 totals 14 residues. From germline, CDR1 is SGDLS and CDR2 YYNGEE. Trimming pared 3 bases from V and 2 bases from J, leaving 11 bases between. CDR3 in DNA: TGTGCCAGCAGCGCCCGGACGGAAAACTATGGCTACACCTTC. It codes for CASSARTENYGYTF.

This sequence joins TRBV5-1 and TRBJ2-3, with 9 bases lining up with TRBD2. The junction had 5 bases not matched to a gene; V was cut back by 4 bases and J by 2 bases. Germline V gives CDR1 SGHRS, CDR2 YFSETQ. This CDR3 comprises 15 residues. The CDR3 DNA reads TGCGCCAGCAGCGGGGTAGCGGGGGCCACAGATACGCAGTATTTT. As protein: CASSGVAGATDTQYF.

This clone has a handful of counts. V is TRBV19 and J is TRBJ1-3; no firm D call. CDR3 size: 13 residues. The germline V gene has CDR1 LNHDA and CDR2 SQIVND (reference sequence). Trimming left V 6 bases short and J 0 bases short, with 6 bases between. CDR3 nucleotides: TGTGCCAGTAGATATTACTCTGGAAACACCATATATTTT. Its translation is CASRYYSGNTIYF.

This clone was found a few times. The chain uses TRBV4-1 and TRBJ1-1; tentatively, D is TRBD1 (6 bases). Looked up from germline, CDR1 is MGHRA and CDR2 is YSYEKL. V lost 2 bases and J 8 bases, leaving 18 bases between the germline ends. CDR3 length equals 15 residues. Here the CDR3 reads CASSQPGTTRAEAFF. The CDR3, as DNA: TGCGCCAGCAGCCAACCCGGGACAACCCGAGCGGAAGCTTTCTTT.

The rearrangement links TRBV19 to TRBJ1-5, with D perhaps matching TRBD1 (6 bases). V lost 4 bases and J 2 bases, leaving 12 bases between the germline ends. The CDR3 loop spans 15 amino acids. CDR1 is LNHDA, CDR2 SQIVND, per germline (reference sequence). The CDR3 coding sequence is TGTGCCAGTAGTACCGTATCAGGGGGCAATCAGCCCCAGCATTTT. Translated: CASSTVSGGNQPQHF.

This chain links TRBV28 with TRBJ1-3; no reliable D call. The length of the CDR3 is 14 residues. Trimming shortened V by 3 bases and J by 3 bases, and 9 bases separated the two germline ends. Looked up from germline, CDR1 is MDHEN and CDR2 is SYDVKM. Here the CDR3 reads CASSLVRRGNTIYF. The CDR3 region has the DNA TGTGCCAGCAGTTTGGTTCGACGTGGAAACACCATATATTTT.

This clone was counted between two and nine times. The CDR3 sequence: CASGLTGDSPLHF. The CDR3 DNA reads TGTGCTAGTGGTTTGACCGGTGATTCACCCCTCCACTTT. This chain connects TRBV12-5 to TRBJ1-6; D is unresolved. V was cut by 2 bases and J by 8 bases, with 7 bases left in between. Looked up from germline, CDR1 is LGHNT and CDR2 is FRNRAP. This CDR3 has 13 residues.

This rearrangement joins TRBV6-1 to TRBJ1-5, with D uncertain. The CDR3 sequence is 15 residues long. Germline V gives CDR1 MNHNS, CDR2 SASEGT. The ends were cut back, 2 bases at V and 10 bases at J, with 18 bases in the middle. This CDR3 is CASSEYGRALLPQHF. The DNA of the CDR3 is TGTGCCAGCAGTGAATACGGGCGGGCTCTTTTACCCCAGCATTTT.

The rearrangement joins TRBV19 to TRBJ2-3; 10 bases match TRBD1. Per germline, CDR1 LNHDA and CDR2 SQIVND (reference sequence). CDR3 size: 16 residues. V lost 10 bases to trimming and J lost 5 bases; unmatched junction nucleotides: 15. The CDR3 sequence: CATSNLGTGAVDTQYF. In nucleotides, the CDR3 is TGTGCCACTTCAAATCTGGGGACAGGGGCTGTAGATACGCAGTATTTT.

The chain employs TRBV6-1 and TRBJ2-5; 12 bases align to TRBD2. Germline-derived CDR1 and CDR2 are MNHNS and SASEGT. This CDR3 is built from 15 residues. The trim removed 3 bases at V and 4 bases at J, leaving 3 bases unmatched. The chain's CDR3 is CASSDLAGGRETQYF. The DNA for the CDR3 is TGTGCCAGCAGTGACCTAGCGGGAGGGCGAGAGACCCAGTACTTC.

The chain carries TRBV6-5 and TRBJ2-5, with D possibly matching TRBD1 (5 bases). CDR1 and CDR2 from the germline V gene are MNHEY and SVGAGI. The CDR3 runs to 14 residues. The V end lost 10 bases, the J end lost 5 bases, and 20 bases lay between the germline ends. The CDR3 DNA reads as TGTGCCACTACTAAGGGGATCTTGGGGGAGACCCAGTACTTC. Translating gives CATTKGILGETQYF.

V gene TRBV6-2 or TRBV6-3 combines with J gene TRBJ2-3; D remains ambiguous. This CDR3 contains 17 residues. Trimming cost V 2 bases and J 0 bases, with 15 bases left between them. Germline V gene data show CDR1 as MNHEY and CDR2 as SVGEGT. In DNA form, the CDR3 reads TGTGCCAGCAGTTACGCTCGGTCCCGGATTAGCACAGATACGCAGTATTTT. Translation: CASSYARSRISTDTQYF.

The chain combines TRBV3-1 (or the pseudogene TRBV3-2) with TRBJ1-2, with D possibly being TRBD1 (6 bases). Trimming removed 4 bases from V and 3 bases from J, with 12 bases in between. The CDR3 totals 14 residues. The germline V gene has CDR1 LGHDT and CDR2 YNNKEL (reference sequence). This chain's CDR3 is CASSLGQPHYGYTF. The CDR3 DNA follows: TGTGCCAGCAGCCTCGGACAGCCTCACTATGGCTACACCTTC.

This clone has only a few counts. The chain's CDR3 is CASSTEGTPTTDTQYF. CDR3 DNA: TGCGCCAGCAGCACGGAAGGGACTCCAACCACAGATACGCAGTATTTT. The chain links TRBV5-1 to TRBJ2-3; the D gene is possibly TRBD2 (6 bases). The V and J ends lost 4 bases and 2 bases respectively, with 17 bases between them. The length of the CDR3 is 16 residues. Germline CDR1 reads SGHRS; CDR2 reads YFSETQ.

The CDR3 loop reads CASSDGNSGANVLTF. DNA of the CDR3: TGCGCCAGCAGCGACGGCAACTCTGGGGCCAACGTCCTGACTTTC. This chain links TRBV5-1 with TRBJ2-6, with D unclear. Germline V gene sequence: CDR1 SGHRS, CDR2 YFSETQ. This CDR3 region has 15 residues. Trimming took 4 bases from V and 0 from J, leaving 8 bases between them.

CDR3 DNA sequence: TGTGCCAGCAGTGAATTCGGGACTAGCGATTGGGATGAGCAGTTCTTC. Residues: CASSEFGTSDWDEQFF. The rearrangement joins TRBV2 to TRBJ2-1, with TRBD2 matching over 10 bases. The germline V gene has CDR1 SNHLY and CDR2 FYNNEI. The CDR3 length is 16 residues. J lost 8 bases, V lost 2 bases, and 9 bases had no gene match.

The chain couples TRBV5-1 to TRBJ1-2; D gene unclear. The CDR3 has 14 amino acids. CDR1 SGHRS and CDR2 YFSETQ come from the germline V gene. The V gene lost 6 bases and the J gene lost 4 bases, with 16 bases spanning the gap. The CDR3 sequence: CASTGSEVGYGYTF. CDR3 in DNA: TGCGCCAGCACCGGGTCGGAGGTCGGCTATGGCTACACCTTC.